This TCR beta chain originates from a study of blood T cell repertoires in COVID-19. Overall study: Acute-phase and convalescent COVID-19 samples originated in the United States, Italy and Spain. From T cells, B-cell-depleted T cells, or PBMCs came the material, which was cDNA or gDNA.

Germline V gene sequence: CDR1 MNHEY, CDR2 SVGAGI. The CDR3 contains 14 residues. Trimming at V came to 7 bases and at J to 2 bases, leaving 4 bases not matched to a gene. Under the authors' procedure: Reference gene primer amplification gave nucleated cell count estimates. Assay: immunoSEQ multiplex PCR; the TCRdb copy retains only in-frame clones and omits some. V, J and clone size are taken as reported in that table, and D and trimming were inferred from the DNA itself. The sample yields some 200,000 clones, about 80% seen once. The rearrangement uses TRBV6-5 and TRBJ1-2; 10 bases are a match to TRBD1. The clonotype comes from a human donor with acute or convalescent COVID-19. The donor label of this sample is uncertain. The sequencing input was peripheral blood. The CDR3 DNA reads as TGTGCCAGCACCCCGGGACAGGGGAACTATGGCTACACCTTC. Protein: CASTPGQGNYGYTF.